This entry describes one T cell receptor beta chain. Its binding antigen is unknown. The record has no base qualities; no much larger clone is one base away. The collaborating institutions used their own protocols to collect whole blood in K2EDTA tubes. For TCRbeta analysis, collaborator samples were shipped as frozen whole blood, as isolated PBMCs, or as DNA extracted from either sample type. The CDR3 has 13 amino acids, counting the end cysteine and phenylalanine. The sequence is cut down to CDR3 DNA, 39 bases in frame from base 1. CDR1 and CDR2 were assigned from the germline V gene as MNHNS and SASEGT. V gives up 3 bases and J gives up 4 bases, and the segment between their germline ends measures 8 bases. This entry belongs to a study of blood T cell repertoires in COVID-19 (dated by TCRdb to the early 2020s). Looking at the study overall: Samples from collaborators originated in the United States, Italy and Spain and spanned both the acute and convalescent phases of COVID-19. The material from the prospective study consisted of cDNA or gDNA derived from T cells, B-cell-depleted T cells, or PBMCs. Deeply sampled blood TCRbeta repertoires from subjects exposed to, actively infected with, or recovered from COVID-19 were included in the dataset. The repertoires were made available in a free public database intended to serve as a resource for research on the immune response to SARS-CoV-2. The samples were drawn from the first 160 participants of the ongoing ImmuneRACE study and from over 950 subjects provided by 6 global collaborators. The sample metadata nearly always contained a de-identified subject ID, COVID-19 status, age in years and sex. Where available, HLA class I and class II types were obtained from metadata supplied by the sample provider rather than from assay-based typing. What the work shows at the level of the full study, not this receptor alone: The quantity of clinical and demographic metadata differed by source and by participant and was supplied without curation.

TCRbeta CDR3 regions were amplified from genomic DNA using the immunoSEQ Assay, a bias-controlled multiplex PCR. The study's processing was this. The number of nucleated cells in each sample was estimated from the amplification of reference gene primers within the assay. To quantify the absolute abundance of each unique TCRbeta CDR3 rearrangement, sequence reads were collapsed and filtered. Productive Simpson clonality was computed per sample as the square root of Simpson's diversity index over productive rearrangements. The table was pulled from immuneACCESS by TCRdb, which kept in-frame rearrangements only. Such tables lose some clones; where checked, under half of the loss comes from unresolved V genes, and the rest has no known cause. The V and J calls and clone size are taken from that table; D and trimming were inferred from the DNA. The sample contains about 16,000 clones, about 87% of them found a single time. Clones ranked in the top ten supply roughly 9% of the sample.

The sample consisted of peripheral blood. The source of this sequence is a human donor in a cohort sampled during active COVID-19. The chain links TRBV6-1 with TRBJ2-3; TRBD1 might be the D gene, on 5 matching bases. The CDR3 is CASSDSGPDTQYF. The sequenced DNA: TGTGCCAGCAGTGATTCAGGGCCAGATACGCAGTATTTT.